This TCR beta chain was documented in a study of blood T cell repertoires in COVID-19. Study-level information: COVID-19 samples collected from the United States, Italy and Spain covered acute and convalescent phases. Nucleic acid was either cDNA or gDNA, and it came from T cells, B-cell-depleted T cells, or PBMCs.

Generated by immunoSEQ multiplex PCR, the TCRdb table keeps only in-frame clones and is missing some. The table shows some 130,000 clones, with 90% occurring only once. V gave up 6 bases and J gave up 6 bases; unmatched junction bases: 7. Germline V gene lookup returns CDR1 SSHAT and CDR2 FNYEAQ (reference sequence). The length of the CDR3 is 13 residues. The rearrangement links TRBV7-7 to TRBJ2-7, with TRBD1 matching over 8 bases. The receptor comes from a man in his forties or fifties with active COVID-19. The specimen was peripheral blood. CDR3 loop: CASSSDRGSEQYF. The CDR3 DNA reads as TGTGCCAGCAGTTCAGACAGGGGTAGCGAGCAGTACTTC.